This T cell receptor beta chain originates from a study of CXCR3-negative and CXCR3-positive naive CD8 T cells. According to its frequency, this clonotype is medium-sized. Its antigen is unknown. Looked up from germline, CDR1 is SQVTM and CDR2 is ANQGSEA. This CDR3 region has 13 residues. Findings and caveats of the study: More hydrophobic TRB CDR3s occurred in CXCR3-positive than in CXCR3-negative naive cells.

The libraries of TRB cDNA were prepared using 5' RACE with UMI labels. From its re-call of the 5' RACE reads, TCRdb lists each CDR3 protein once, without DNA. This sample's table reports about 2,700 distinct CDR3 sequences. The V gene is TRBV29-1, the J gene TRBJ2-5; there is no DNA to check the TCRdb D call of TRBD2. The specimen sequenced was naive CXCR3+ CD8+ T cells from blood. Subset: CD45RO-CCR7+CD27+CD95- naive CD8+ T cells expressing CXCR3 (TNR3+). This sequence originates from a human donor in good health. Some clones in this sample may be carry-over from other donors' samples. The CDR3 spells CSVWEDHQETQYF.